This T cell receptor (beta chain) is from a study of tumor and adjacent non-tumor tissue in lung cancer. The library came from three nested PCR rounds adapted from ARM-PCR protocols. TCRdb reprocessed the multiplex PCR reads via MiXCR and lists one record per CDR3 protein. The sample consists of about 110,000 distinct CDR3 sequences, over 75% of them appearing once. The CDR3 extends over 13 amino acids. Germline V gene sequence: CDR1 SGHKS, CDR2 YYEKEE (reference sequence). The template was RNA from unsorted bulk tissue. This clonotype came up once. One junction end disagrees with the germline gene, perhaps due to a read error.

The chain recombines TRBV5-5 with TRBJ2-7; no firm D call. The origin of this receptor is a man in his sixties or seventies with non-small cell lung cancer. Specimen: lung tumor tissue. Here the CDR3 DNA reads TGCGCCAGCAGCTTGGCCTCCTCCTACGAGCAGTACTTC. This translates into CASSLASSYEQYF.